This TCR beta chain stems from a study of T cell repertoires in cytomegalovirus infection. V trimming: 3 bases; J trimming: 1 base; junction bases outside the gene matches: 17. The CDR3 is 20 amino acids. Germline assignment: CDR1 LNHDA and CDR2 SQIVND (reference sequence). Study-wide findings and caveats: Ex vivo responses were dominated by HLA-C-restricted CMV-specific TCR beta clonotypes. Summed public TCR beta family frequency identified CMV carriers bearing the relevant HLA.

TCRdb analysed the reads with MiXCR anew, one entry per CDR3 protein. The sample holds about 480,000 distinct CDR3 sequences, around a third seen once. This clonotype was seen more than once but under ten times. Its antigen remains unidentified. The starting material was cultured PBMCs, obtained from culture after CMV antigen stimulation. The V gene is TRBV19, the J gene TRBJ1-5, with 8 nucleotides matching TRBD1. This TCR derives from a human donor in good health (CMV status not recorded). Some clones in this sample may be carry-over from other donors' samples. The CDR3 sequence is CASSMRVAGGARSSNQPQHF. For the CDR3, the DNA is TGTGCCAGTAGTATGAGGGTGGCAGGGGGCGCGAGGTCGAGCAATCAGCCCCAGCATTTT.